The entry that follows covers one T cell receptor (beta chain) sequence. Its matching antigen is unknown. One entry per CDR3 protein, called by TCRdb with MiXCR from the 5' RACE reads. Among about 440,000 distinct CDR3 sequences listed, 15% to 20% were seen once. CDR1 is KGHDR, CDR2 SFDVKD, per germline. Trimming removed 3 bases from V and 4 bases from J; junction bases left unmatched: 4. The CDR3 loop spans 16 amino acids. The record originates from a study of CD8 T cells in ankylosing spondylitis. Study results and caveats: Significantly higher representation of disease-linked clones was reported for matched ankylosing spondylitis synovial fluid. CD8+ disease-linked clones were present at relatively low frequencies in blood. Prior literature has documented some motif variants in synovial fluid and blood from reactive arthritis. Within ankylosing spondylitis blood, a TCR beta motif made up of seven to nine highly homologous variants appeared to be characteristic.

Sequencing was carried out using blood, either unsorted or a sorted T cell fraction (not recorded which). This receptor was taken from a male donor with ankylosing spondylitis. This chain uses TRBV24-1 with TRBJ2-7, with TRBD2 identical over 14 bases. Written as DNA, the CDR3 is TGTGCCACCAGTGATACCGGGACTAGCGGGAGTTACGAGCAGTACTTC. Protein sequence: CATSDTGTSGSYEQYF.